This T cell receptor beta chain was retrieved from a study of regulatory T cells in long-lasting Graves disease. Time point meaning: newly diagnosed GD, antithyroid drugs for less than 3 months. The TCR library was prepared using RNA isolated from PBMCs. An endocrinology department in Xi'an, China, recruited the patients. Through Arm-PCR of CDR3 regions and iRepertoire HTBI primers, TCR beta libraries were built. A single record per CDR3 protein comes from TCRdb applying MiXCR to the multiplex PCR reads. Of about 610,000 distinct CDR3 sequences in the sample, about 16% were seen once. Deletions cut 3 bases from V and 6 bases from J, with 9 bases between. The CDR3 sequence is 12 residues long. The sample holds many counts of this clonotype. These records were also assigned to another study, of T cells in Graves' hyperthyroidism and ophthalmopathy.

The chain couples TRBV12-3 or TRBV12-4 to TRBJ2-7, with D possibly TRBD2 on 7 matching bases. The origin of this receptor is a man aged 18 to 35 with Graves disease. Sequenced here: peripheral blood mononuclear cells (PBMCs), sampled at new diagnosis, from a patient treated with antithyroid drugs. CDR3 nucleotide sequence: TGTGCCAGCAGTTTCGGGGGGCGCGAGCAGTACTTC. It encodes CASSFGGREQYF.